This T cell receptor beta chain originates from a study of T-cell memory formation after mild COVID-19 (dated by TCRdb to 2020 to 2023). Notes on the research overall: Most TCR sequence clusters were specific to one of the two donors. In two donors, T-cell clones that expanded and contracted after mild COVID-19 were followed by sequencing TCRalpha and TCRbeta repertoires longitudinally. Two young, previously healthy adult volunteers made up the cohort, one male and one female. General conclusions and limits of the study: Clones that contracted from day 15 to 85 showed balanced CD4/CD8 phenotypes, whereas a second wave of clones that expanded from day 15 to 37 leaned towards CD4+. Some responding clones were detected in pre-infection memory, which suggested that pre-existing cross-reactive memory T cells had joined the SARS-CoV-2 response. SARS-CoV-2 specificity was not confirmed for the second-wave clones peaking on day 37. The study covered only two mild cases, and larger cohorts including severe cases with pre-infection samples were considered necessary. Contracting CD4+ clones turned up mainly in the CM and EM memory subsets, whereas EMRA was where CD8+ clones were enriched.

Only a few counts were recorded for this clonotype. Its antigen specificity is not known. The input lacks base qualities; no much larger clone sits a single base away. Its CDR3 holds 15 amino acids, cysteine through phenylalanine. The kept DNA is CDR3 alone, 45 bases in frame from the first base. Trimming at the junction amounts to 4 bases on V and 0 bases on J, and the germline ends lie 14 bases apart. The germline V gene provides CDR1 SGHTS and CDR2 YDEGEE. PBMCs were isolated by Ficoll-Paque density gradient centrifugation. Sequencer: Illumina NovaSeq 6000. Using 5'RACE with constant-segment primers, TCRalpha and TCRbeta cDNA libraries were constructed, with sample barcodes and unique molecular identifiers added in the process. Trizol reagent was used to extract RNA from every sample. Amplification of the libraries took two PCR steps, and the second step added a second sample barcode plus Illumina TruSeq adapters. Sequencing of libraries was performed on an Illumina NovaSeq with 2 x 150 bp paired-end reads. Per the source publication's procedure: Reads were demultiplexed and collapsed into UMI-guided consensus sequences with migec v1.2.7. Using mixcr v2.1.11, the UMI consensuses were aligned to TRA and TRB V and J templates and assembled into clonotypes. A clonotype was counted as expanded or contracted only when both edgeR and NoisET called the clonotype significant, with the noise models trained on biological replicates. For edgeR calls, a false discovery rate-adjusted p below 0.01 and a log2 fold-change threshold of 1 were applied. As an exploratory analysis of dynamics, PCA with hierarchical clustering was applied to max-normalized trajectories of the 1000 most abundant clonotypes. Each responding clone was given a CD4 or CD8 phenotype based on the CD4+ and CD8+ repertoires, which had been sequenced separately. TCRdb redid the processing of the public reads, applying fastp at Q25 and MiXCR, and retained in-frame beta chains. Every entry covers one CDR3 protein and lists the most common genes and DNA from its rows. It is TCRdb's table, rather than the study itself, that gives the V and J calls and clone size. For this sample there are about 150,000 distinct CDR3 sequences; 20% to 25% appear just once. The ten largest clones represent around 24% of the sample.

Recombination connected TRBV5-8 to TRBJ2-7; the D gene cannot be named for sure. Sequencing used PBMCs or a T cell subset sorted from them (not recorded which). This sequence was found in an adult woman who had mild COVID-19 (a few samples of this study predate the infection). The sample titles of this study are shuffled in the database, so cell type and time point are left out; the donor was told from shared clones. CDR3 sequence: CASSPILESSYEQYF. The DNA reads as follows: TGTGCCAGCAGCCCGATATTGGAGAGCTCCTACGAGCAGTACTTC.